A single sample gave rise to the 16 T cell receptor beta chains below, sequenced in a study of neurological immune-mediated disorders. TCRdb itself ran the 5' RACE reads through MiXCR, one entry per CDR3 protein. Found here are about 48,000 distinct CDR3 sequences, about 25% of them singletons; the top ten hold over 20%. The sequenced material came from PBMCs. The receptors originated from an older woman in good health.

This chain uses TRBV19 with TRBJ2-3; no clear D. Germline V gives CDR1 LNHDA, CDR2 SQIVND (reference sequence). V was pared by 10 bases and J by 2 bases, with 16 bases between. The CDR3 loop spans 14 amino acids. The CDR3 spells CANSPGLHTDTQYF. CDR3 DNA sequence: TGTGCCAATAGCCCCGGGCTTCACACAGATACGCAGTATTTT.

This clonotype has a count of ten or more. The chain recombines TRBV20-1 with TRBJ2-5, with a possible D match to TRBD2 (5 bases). Germline V gene lookup returns CDR1 DFQATT and CDR2 SNEGSKA (reference sequence). CDR3 size: 13 residues. V lost 3 bases and J lost 7, with 15 bases in between. The CDR3 region is CSASSTGEGTQYF. The CDR3 DNA is TGCAGTGCTAGCTCTACCGGAGAGGGGACCCAGTACTTC.

Ten or more counts support this clonotype. V gene TRBV25-1 combines with J gene TRBJ2-5; D could derive from TRBD1 or TRBD2 (6 bases each). Per germline, CDR1 MGHDK and CDR2 SYGVNS. Trimming removed 1 base at V and 4 bases at J, with 13 bases between. There are 15 residues in the CDR3. In DNA, the CDR3 is TGTGCCAGCAGTGAATCCGCGGAGGGGGGAGAGACCCAGTACTTC. Residues: CASSESAEGGETQYF.

The V and J genes are TRBV6-6 and TRBJ2-2; weak D call: TRBD1 (5 bases). This CDR3 is built from 13 residues. V lost 6 bases, J lost 7 bases, and 12 bases lay in between. Germline V gives CDR1 MNHNY, CDR2 SVGAGI (reference sequence). In nucleotides, the CDR3 is TGTGCCAGCAGGAAAGGGGATGTCGGGGAGCTGTTTTTT. It yields the protein CASRKGDVGELFF.

The table lists this clonotype with many counts. As DNA, the CDR3 is TGTGCCAGCAGTTTTGTATATGGGGCAGCGCAAGAGACCCAGTACTTC. Translation gives CASSFVYGAAQETQYF. The rearrangement uses TRBV28 and TRBJ2-5; D is perhaps TRBD1 (5 bases). Germline V gene data show CDR1 as MDHEN and CDR2 as SYDVKM. The CDR3 is 16 residues long. Trimming removed 3 bases at V and 2 bases at J, with 16 bases between.

The genes are TRBV19 and TRBJ2-1; 11 bases match TRBD1. The germline gives CDR1 LNHDA, CDR2 SQIVND (reference sequence). J gave up 3 bases and V 9 bases, and 7 bases lay outside the gene matches. This CDR3 has 15 amino acids. The DNA for the CDR3 is TGTGCCAGCACACAGGGGACAGGGGGCTACAATGAGCAGTTCTTC. Translating gives CASTQGTGGYNEQFF.

Concerning this clonotype itself: Because the CDR3 is missing its conserved closing phenylalanine or tryptophan, this is likely a read error. The chain carries TRBV4-3 and TRBJ2-2, with 11 bases matching TRBD2. The V gene's germline CDR1 is LGHNA and CDR2 YSLEER. Trimming cost V 4 bases and J 0 bases; bases outside gene matches: 4. The CDR3 spans 17 residues. CDR3 sequence (DNA): TGCGCCAGCAGCCGGCTAGCGGGAGGATCGAACACCGGGGAGCTGTTTCTT. Protein: CASSRLAGGSNTGELFL.

The gene calls are TRBV5-1 and TRBJ1-1; TRBD1 might be the D (5 bases). V was pared by 2 bases and J by 5 bases, with 13 bases between. CDR3 length: 14 residues. The germline gives CDR1 SGHRS, CDR2 YFSETQ. CDR3 residues: CASSFGREDTEAFF. CDR3 DNA sequence: TGCGCCAGCAGCTTCGGCAGGGAAGATACTGAAGCTTTCTTT.

There are many counts of this clonotype. The chain joins TRBV5-4 to TRBJ2-7, with TRBD2 as a possible D gene (6 bases). V was shortened by 7 bases and J by 8 bases, with 16 bases between the two germline ends. The CDR3 consists of 12 residues. The germline CDR1 and CDR2 sequences are SGHNT and YYREEE (reference sequence). This chain's CDR3 is CASGERVSKQYF. The CDR3 DNA is TGTGCCAGCGGGGAGCGGGTGTCGAAGCAGTACTTC.

This clonotype showed up many times. The chain couples TRBV29-1 to TRBJ2-3; D uncertain. Germline V gives CDR1 SQVTM, CDR2 ANQGSEA. V shed 7 bases and J shed 2 bases, with 13 bases lying between them. This CDR3 has 13 amino acids. CDR3 sequence (DNA): TGCAGCGCGGCCCCCGATTACACAGATACGCAGTATTTT. Translation gives CSAAPDYTDTQYF.

This clonotype showed up many times. The gene calls are TRBV7-9 and TRBJ2-1; D is ambiguous. The CDR3 spans 16 residues. In germline, CDR1 is SEHNR, CDR2 FQNEAQ (reference sequence). V was clipped by 3 bases and J by 0 bases, with 12 bases between them. In DNA, the CDR3 is TGTGCCAGCAGCTTGGCAGGCGGCCACTCCTACAATGAGCAGTTCTTC. This translates into CASSLAGGHSYNEQFF.

The rearrangement uses TRBV6-6 and TRBJ1-5; D is undetermined. V dropped 0 bases and J dropped 4 bases, with 13 bases sitting between them. The CDR3 covers 16 residues. CDR1 and CDR2 (germline): MNHNY, SVGAGI (reference sequence). The CDR3 coding sequence is TGTGCCAGCAGTTACTCGGTACAGCTTAGTAATCAGCCCCAGCATTTT. Protein: CASSYSVQLSNQPQHF.

This clonotype was detected many times. This rearrangement joins TRBV10-3 to TRBJ1-1; D is perhaps TRBD1 (5 bases). Germline V gene sequence: CDR1 ENHRY, CDR2 SYGVKD. The CDR3 runs to 14 residues. The V end lost 3 bases, the J end lost 3 bases, and 11 bases lay between the germline ends. The CDR3 loop is CAISDQGGHTEAFF. CDR3 DNA: TGTGCCATCAGTGACCAGGGTGGTCACACTGAAGCTTTCTTT.

This clonotype was seen at least ten times. The chain combines TRBV5-1 with TRBJ1-4; 9 nucleotides match TRBD1. The V segment lost 4 bases and the J segment 6 bases; nucleotides outside the gene matches: 4. The V gene's germline CDR1 is SGHRS and CDR2 YFSETQ. The CDR3 is 14 amino acids. CDR3: CASSQQGADEKLFF. The CDR3 coding sequence is TGCGCCAGCAGCCAACAGGGGGCCGATGAAAAACTGTTTTTT.

In this sample, this clonotype turned up a few times. The J gene is TRBJ1-5, the V gene TRBV12-3 or TRBV12-4; 7 bases fit TRBD1. The CDR3 loop spans 15 amino acids. V dropped 5 bases and J dropped 5; count of bases not matched to a gene: 9. Written as DNA, the CDR3 is TGTGCCAGCAGTGGACAGGTGGGGGCTTATCAGCCCCAGCATTTT. Its protein product is CASSGQVGAYQPQHF.

At least ten counts were recorded for this clonotype. The genes are TRBV7-2 and TRBJ2-2; TRBD2 aligns across 7 bases. CDR1 is SGHTA, CDR2 FQGNSA, per germline. Trimming removed 1 base from V and 5 bases from J; junction bases left unmatched: 1. CDR3 size: 14 residues. This chain's CDR3 is CASSLGEGTGELFF. The CDR3 nucleotides read TGTGCCAGCAGCTTAGGGGAGGGAACCGGGGAGCTGTTTTTT.